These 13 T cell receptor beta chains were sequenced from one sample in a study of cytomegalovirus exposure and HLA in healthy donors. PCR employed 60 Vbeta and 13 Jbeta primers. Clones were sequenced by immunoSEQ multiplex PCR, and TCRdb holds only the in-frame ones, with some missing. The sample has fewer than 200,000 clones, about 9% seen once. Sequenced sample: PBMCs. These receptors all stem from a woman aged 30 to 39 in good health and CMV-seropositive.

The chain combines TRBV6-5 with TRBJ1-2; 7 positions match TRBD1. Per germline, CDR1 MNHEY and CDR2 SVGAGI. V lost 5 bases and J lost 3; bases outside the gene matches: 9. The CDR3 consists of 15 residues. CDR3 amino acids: CASSPRRQGHYGYTF. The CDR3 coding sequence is TGTGCCAGCAGTCCCCGGAGACAGGGACACTATGGCTACACCTTC.

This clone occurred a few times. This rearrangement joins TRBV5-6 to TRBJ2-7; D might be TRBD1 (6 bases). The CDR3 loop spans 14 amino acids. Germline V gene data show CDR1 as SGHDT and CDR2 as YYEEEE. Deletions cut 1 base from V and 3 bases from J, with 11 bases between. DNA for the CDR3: TGTGCCAGCAGCTTGTTGACAGGCTTCTACGAGCAGTACTTC. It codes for CASSLLTGFYEQYF.

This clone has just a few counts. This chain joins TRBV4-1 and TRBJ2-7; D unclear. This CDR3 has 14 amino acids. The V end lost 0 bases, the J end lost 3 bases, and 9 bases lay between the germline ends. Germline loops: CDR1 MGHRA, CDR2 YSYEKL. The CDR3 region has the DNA TGCGCCAGCAGCCAAGATCAATCCTACTACGAGCAGTACTTC. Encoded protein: CASSQDQSYYEQYF.

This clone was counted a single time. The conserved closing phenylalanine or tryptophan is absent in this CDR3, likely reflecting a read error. The CDR3: CASSPGRGGRTEAFV. CDR3 DNA sequence: TGTGCCAGCAGCCCAGGGCGGGGGGGTCGGACTGAAGCTTTCGTT. The genes are TRBV27 and TRBJ1-1, with D perhaps TRBD1 (5 bases). The CDR3 runs 15 residues. The ends were cut back, 6 bases at V and 5 bases at J, with 19 bases in the middle. The germline gives CDR1 MNHEY, CDR2 SMNVEV (reference sequence).

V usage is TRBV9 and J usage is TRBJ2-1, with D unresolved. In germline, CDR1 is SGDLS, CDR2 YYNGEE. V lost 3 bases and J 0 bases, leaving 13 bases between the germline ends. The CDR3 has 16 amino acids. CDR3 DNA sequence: TGTGCCAGCAGCGACCCCCCTTATAGCTCCTACAATGAGCAGTTCTTC. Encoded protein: CASSDPPYSSYNEQFF.

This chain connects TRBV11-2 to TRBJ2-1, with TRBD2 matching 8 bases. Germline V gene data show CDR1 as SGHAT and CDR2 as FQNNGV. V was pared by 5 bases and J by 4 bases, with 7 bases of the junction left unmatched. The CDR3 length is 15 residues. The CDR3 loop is CASSRASSGYNEQFF. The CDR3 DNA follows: TGTGCCAGCAGCCGCGCGTCTAGCGGGTACAATGAGCAGTTCTTC.

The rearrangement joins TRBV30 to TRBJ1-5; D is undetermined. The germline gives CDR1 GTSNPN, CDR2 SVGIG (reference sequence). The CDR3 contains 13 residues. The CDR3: CGCSVYPRQPQHF. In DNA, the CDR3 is TGTGGCTGCAGTGTATACCCGCGACAGCCCCAGCATTTT.

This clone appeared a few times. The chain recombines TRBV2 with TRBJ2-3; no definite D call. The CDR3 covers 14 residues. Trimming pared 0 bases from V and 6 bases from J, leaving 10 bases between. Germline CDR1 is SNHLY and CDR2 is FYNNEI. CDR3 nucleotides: TGTGCCAGCAGTGAAGCGCTTCGTGAGGATACGCAGTATTTT. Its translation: CASSEALREDTQYF.

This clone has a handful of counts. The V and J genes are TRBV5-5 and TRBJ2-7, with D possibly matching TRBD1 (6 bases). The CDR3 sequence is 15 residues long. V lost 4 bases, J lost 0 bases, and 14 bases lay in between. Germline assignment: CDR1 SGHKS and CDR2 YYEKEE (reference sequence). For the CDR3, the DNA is TGTGCCAGCAGCGCCCCGAGGGGGTACTCCTACGAGCAGTACTTC. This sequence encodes CASSAPRGYSYEQYF.

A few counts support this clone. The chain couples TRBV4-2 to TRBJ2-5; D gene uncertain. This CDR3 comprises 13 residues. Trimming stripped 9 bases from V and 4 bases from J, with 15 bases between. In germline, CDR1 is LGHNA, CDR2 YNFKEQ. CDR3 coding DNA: TGTGCCAGTAGTCTAACTTTGAGAGAGACCCAGTACTTC. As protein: CASSLTLRETQYF.

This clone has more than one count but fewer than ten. The CDR3 DNA sequence: TGCGCCAGCAGCTTGGAGGGACAGCAAGACAATGAGCAGTTCTTC. Encoded protein: CASSLEGQQDNEQFF. V is TRBV5-1 and J is TRBJ2-1; 7 bases fit TRBD1. Germline-derived CDR1 and CDR2 are SGHRS and YFSETQ. This CDR3 has 15 residues. Trimming cost V 0 bases and J 5 bases; bases outside gene matches: 5.

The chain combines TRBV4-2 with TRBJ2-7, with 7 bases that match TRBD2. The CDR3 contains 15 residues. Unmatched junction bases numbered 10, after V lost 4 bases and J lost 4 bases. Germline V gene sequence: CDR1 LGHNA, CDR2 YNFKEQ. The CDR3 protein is CASSLQKASGYEQYF. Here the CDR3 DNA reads TGTGCCAGCAGCCTCCAGAAGGCTAGCGGTTACGAGCAGTACTTC.

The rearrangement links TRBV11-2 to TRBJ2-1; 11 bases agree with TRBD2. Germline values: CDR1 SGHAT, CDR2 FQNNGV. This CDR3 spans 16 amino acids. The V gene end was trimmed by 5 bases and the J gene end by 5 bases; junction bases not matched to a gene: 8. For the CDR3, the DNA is TGTGCCAGCAGCCCCTTAGCGGGAGGGCCGGACAATGAGCAGTTCTTC. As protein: CASSPLAGGPDNEQFF.